A single T cell receptor beta chain is shown here with its context. Its target is unknown. This sample also contains other DNA sequences that code for the same CDR3. The data stem from a study of OX40 agonist ivuxolimab in advanced cancers. Across the whole study: Patients' therapy was ivuxolimab, an antibody that acts as an agonist of OX40 (CD134). Having had anti-PD-1, anti-PD-L1 or anti-CTLA-4 therapy before was allowed, and roughly 40% had some. Partial responses were seen in three patients, one with hepatocellular carcinoma and two with cutaneous melanoma.

Only in-frame clones appear in the TCRdb table, and some are missing; sequencing was by immunoSEQ multiplex PCR. The sample lists over 45,000 clones; 75% to 90% were seen once. Study-level results: Both blood CD4+ and CD8+ T cells showed clonal growth by week 6 at 0.1 to 3.0 mg/kg.

The sequence came from an adult with an advanced solid tumor such as melanoma, head and neck, liver or kidney cancer. The specimen comprised CD4+ or CD8+ T cells sorted from blood, sampled in a trial of the OX40 agonist ivuxolimab.

The CDR3 DNA reads as TGTGCCAGCAGCTTGGAGACCAGGCCGGGCACCGGGGAGCTGTTTTTT. Amino acid sequence: CASSLETRPGTGELFF. The chain recombines TRBV7-3 with TRBJ2-2; no definite D call. CDR1 SGHTA and CDR2 FQGTGA come from the germline V gene. The ends were cut back, 3 bases at V and 4 bases at J, with 15 bases in the middle. This CDR3 has 16 residues.